These T cell receptor beta chains were read from a single sample in a study of blood T cell repertoires in COVID-19. Assay: immunoSEQ multiplex PCR; the TCRdb copy retains only in-frame clones and omits some. Counted here are 200,000 to 300,000 clones, 84% occurring once; the ten biggest clones make up over 2%. The source material was peripheral blood. The source of these receptors is a man aged 40-50 years who had recovered from COVID-19. CDR3s include the opening cysteine and the closing phenylalanine or tryptophan. D genes are given only for firm matches. Size is stated for part of the rows, as once, few or many counts, or as a class when the clone is expanded.

cdr3_nt	cdr3_aa	j_call	d_call	v_call	clone_size
TGTGCCATCAGTTGGAGCTCCTCAGGGGTAACTAGCACAGATACGCAGTATTTT	CAISWSSSGVTSTDTQYF	TRBJ2-3	NA	TRBV10-3	NA
TGTGCCAGCAGCTTAGTGTACGGGGAGCTGTTTTTT	CASSLVYGELFF	TRBJ2-2	NA	TRBV13	NA
TGTGCCAGCAGCTTAGTGGGGGGAAAACTGTTTTTT	CASSLVGGKLFF	TRBJ1-4	NA	TRBV11-2	NA
TGTGCCAGCAGCTTAGCTTTTGTGGGCGCGGGGAACACTGAAGCTTTCTTT	CASSLAFVGAGNTEAFF	TRBJ1-1	NA	TRBV11-2	NA
TGTGCCAGCAGCGGTCCGGGACTAGCGGGAGGAGCCTACGAGCAGTACTTC	CASSGPGLAGGAYEQYF	TRBJ2-7	TRBD2	TRBV5-4	NA
TGTGCCAGCAGCAGGCGGGACAGGGGTTCCACTGAAGCTTTCTTT	CASSRRDRGSTEAFF	TRBJ1-1	TRBD1	TRBV7-2	NA
TGTGCCAGCAGCTCCCAAGTGGGGGGAAATGAGCAGTTCTTC	CASSSQVGGNEQFF	TRBJ2-1	NA	TRBV9	NA
TGTGCCAGCAGCTTGGGAGAGGACTTGGTGGCTGAAGCTTTCTTT	CASSLGEDLVAEAFF	TRBJ1-1	NA	TRBV5-6	NA
TGTGCCAGTAGCCGGGACAGGAACCAAGGCTACACCTTC	CASSRDRNQGYTF	TRBJ1-2	TRBD1	TRBV19	few
TGCGCCAGCAGCTCCGGGGACAGGGCGGGGAATTCACCCCTCCACTTT	CASSSGDRAGNSPLHF	TRBJ1-6	TRBD1	TRBV5-1	NA
TGTGCCAGCAGCGGACGACAGGGGGGGAACTATGGCTACACCTTC	CASSGRQGGNYGYTF	TRBJ1-2	TRBD1	TRBV7-6	NA
TGTGCCAGCAGCCTCGACGGGACAGGGTTTGTTCGAGAGCAGTACTTC	CASSLDGTGFVREQYF	TRBJ2-7	TRBD1	TRBV5-8	NA
TGTGCCACCAGTGGTAACTCCCGCTCCTACAATGAGCAGTTCTTC	CATSGNSRSYNEQFF	TRBJ2-1	NA	TRBV24-1	NA
TGTGCCAGCAGTGGAGAGGGGACACAAAGCAATCAGCCCCAGCATTTT	CASSGEGTQSNQPQHF	TRBJ1-5	NA	TRBV2	NA
TGTGCCAGCAGTTATAGGGGGACCGCCGAGCAGTACTTC	CASSYRGTAEQYF	TRBJ2-7	NA	TRBV28	NA
TGTGCCAGCAGCTTGTTCTTTGCGTCAGGCCAAGAGACCCAGTACTTC	CASSLFFASGQETQYF	TRBJ2-5	NA	TRBV5-8	NA
TGTGCGGGAAGATCCGGGACTAGCGTCCACGAGCAGTACTTC	CAGRSGTSVHEQYF	TRBJ2-7	TRBD2	TRBV30	NA
TGTGCCAGCAGCTTGCCGGGGGTCGGGAGTGAGACCCAGTACTTC	CASSLPGVGSETQYF	TRBJ2-5	NA	TRBV5-4	NA
TGTGCCAGCAGCTACAGCGGGAACTACAATGAGCAGTTCTTC	CASSYSGNYNEQFF	TRBJ2-1	TRBD2	TRBV5-4	NA
TGCGCCAGCAGCACCGGACAGCTGGGAACTGAAGCTTTCTTT	CASSTGQLGTEAFF	TRBJ1-1	NA	TRBV5-1	few
TGCGCCAGCAGTCGGGGAACCACCGGGGAGCTGTTTTTT	CASSRGTTGELFF	TRBJ2-2	NA	TRBV10-1	NA